The clone carrying this TCR beta chain is a singleton in its sample. Measured with immunoSEQ multiplex PCR; TCRdb has only the in-frame clones, and not every one. The sample shows tens of thousands of clones, around 91% of them seen only once. This record comes from a study of OX40 agonist ivuxolimab in advanced cancers. It was autoimmune disease history or systemic immunosuppression that excluded patients. CDR3 size: 13 residues. Looked up from germline, CDR1 is SQVTM and CDR2 is ANQGSEA. The ends lost 4 bases at V and 1 base at J; junction bases unmatched: 3. V is TRBV29-1 and J is TRBJ2-5; 7 positions agree with TRBD1. The input for sequencing was CD4+ or CD8+ T cells sorted from blood, taken in a trial of the OX40 agonist ivuxolimab. This clonotype was sampled from an adult with an advanced solid tumor such as melanoma, head and neck, liver or kidney cancer. The CDR3 region is CSVVTGAQETQYF. The DNA for the CDR3 is TGCAGCGTTGTAACAGGGGCCCAAGAGACCCAGTACTTC.